Shown below are 11 T cell receptor beta chains from a single sample sequenced in a study of OX40 agonist ivuxolimab in advanced cancers. Sequenced by immunoSEQ multiplex PCR; TCRdb stores in-frame clones only, minus some. This repertoire shows 20,000 or so clones, over 75% found once; its top ten account for just under 30%. The specimen comprised CD4+ or CD8+ T cells sorted from blood, sampled in a trial of the OX40 agonist ivuxolimab. The origin of the receptors is an adult with an advanced solid tumor such as melanoma, head and neck, liver or kidney cancer.

The chain uses TRBV18 and TRBJ2-1; D gene ambiguous. There are 14 residues in the CDR3. Germline V gene sequence: CDR1 KGHSH, CDR2 LQKENI. V was shortened by 4 bases and J by 2 bases, with 9 bases between the two germline ends. The CDR3 region is CASSLTGPYNEQFF. CDR3 in DNA: TGTGCCAGCTCACTGACGGGCCCCTACAATGAGCAGTTCTTC.

The CDR3 sequence: CASSVETSGDNEQFF. For the CDR3, the DNA is TGTGCCAGCAGCGTAGAGACTAGCGGGGACAATGAGCAGTTCTTC. The chain is built from TRBV9 and TRBJ2-1; 11 nucleotides line up with TRBD2. Germline lookup yields CDR1 SGDLS and CDR2 YYNGEE. There are 15 residues in the CDR3. J gave up 5 bases and V 0 bases, and 1 base lay outside the gene matches.

The J gene is TRBJ2-1, the V gene TRBV9; 12 bases are a match to TRBD2. Germline V gives CDR1 SGDLS, CDR2 YYNGEE. J was trimmed by 8 bases and V by 0 bases; bases with no gene match: 9. The CDR3 totals 17 residues. The CDR3 reads CASSVARASGGADEQFF. The CDR3 coding sequence is TGTGCCAGCAGCGTAGCGAGGGCTAGCGGGGGGGCCGATGAGCAGTTCTTC.

V and J are TRBV19 and TRBJ2-1; 10 bases match TRBD2. The germline V gene encodes CDR1 LNHDA and CDR2 SQIVND (reference sequence). This CDR3 region has 15 residues. V lost 4 bases, J lost 7 bases, and 7 bases stayed unmatched. The CDR3 here is CASSTLAGSQNEQFF. Written as DNA, the CDR3 is TGTGCCAGTAGTACACTAGCGGGATCTCAAAATGAGCAGTTCTTC.

The rearrangement links TRBV19 to TRBJ1-1; 7 bases are shared with TRBD1. The CDR3 length is 15 residues. The trim removed 3 bases at V and 1 base at J, leaving 5 bases unmatched. Germline CDR1 LNHDA, CDR2 SQIVND (reference sequence). The CDR3 is CASSMDRTANTEAFF. In DNA, the CDR3 is TGTGCCAGTAGTATGGACAGGACCGCGAACACTGAAGCTTTCTTT. Full variable domain (outside the CDR3, taken from reference TRBV19 and TRBJ1-1): DGGITQSPKYLFRKEGQNVTLSCEQNLNHDAMYWYRQDPGQGLRLIYYSQIVNDFQKGDIAEGYSVSREKKESFPLTVTSAQKNPTAFYLCASSMDRTANTEAFFGQGTRLTVV.

The table lists this clone with a few counts. This chain joins TRBV27 and TRBJ2-1, with 7 bases aligning to TRBD2. Germline lookup yields CDR1 MNHEY and CDR2 SMNVEV (reference sequence). The V gene end was trimmed by 6 bases and the J gene end by 6 bases; junction bases not matched to a gene: 11. This CDR3 contains 15 residues. The CDR3 sequence is CASSTKRERGNEQFF. In nucleotides, the CDR3 is TGTGCCAGCAGCACCAAGCGGGAAAGGGGCAATGAGCAGTTCTTC.

The rearrangement links TRBV5-5 to TRBJ1-1, with D perhaps matching TRBD1 (5 bases). V lost 5 bases, J lost 0 bases, and 17 bases lay in between. The CDR3 spans 16 residues. CDR1 is SGHKS and CDR2 is YYEKEE in the germline V gene (reference sequence). CDR3 residues: CASSWDGYTMNTEAFF. For the CDR3, the DNA is TGTGCCAGCAGTTGGGACGGATACACAATGAACACTGAAGCTTTCTTT.

This chain joins TRBV29-1 and TRBJ2-7; TRBD1 matches 7 bases. The germline V gene encodes CDR1 SQVTM and CDR2 ANQGSEA. The CDR3 runs 13 residues. Unmatched junction bases numbered 4, after V lost 5 bases and J lost 0 bases. CDR3 DNA: TGCAGCGTTTTCCGGGACAGCTCCTACGAGCAGTACTTC. Translating it yields CSVFRDSSYEQYF.

This clone was detected only a few times. The genes are TRBV9 and TRBJ2-7; D unclear. This CDR3 has 14 amino acids. CDR1 and CDR2 from the germline V gene are SGDLS and YYNGEE. V lost 0 bases and J 3 bases, leaving 10 bases between the germline ends. This CDR3 is CASSVAPGIYEQYF. CDR3 in DNA: TGTGCCAGCAGCGTAGCTCCTGGCATCTACGAGCAGTACTTC. Full variable domain (rest looked up from reference TRBV9 and TRBJ2-7): DSGVTQTPKHLITATGQRVTLRCSPRSGDLSVYWYQQSLDQGLQFLIQYYNGEERAKGNILERFSAQQFPDLHSELNLSSLELGDSALYFCASSVAPGIYEQYFGPGTRLTVT.

The chain recombines TRBV19 with TRBJ2-1; 7 bases align to TRBD2. CDR3 length: 18 residues. Per germline, CDR1 LNHDA and CDR2 SQIVND (reference sequence). The V and J ends lost 1 base and 0 bases, in that order; junction bases with no gene match: 9. Here the CDR3 DNA reads TGTGCCAGTAGTATAGTAGGGAGGGACTCTTACTCCTACAATGAGCAGTTCTTC. It yields the protein CASSIVGRDSYSYNEQFF. The variable domain in full, with the rest retrieved from reference TRBV19 and TRBJ2-1, is DGGITQSPKYLFRKEGQNVTLSCEQNLNHDAMYWYRQDPGQGLRLIYYSQIVNDFQKGDIAEGYSVSREKKESFPLTVTSAQKNPTAFYLCASSIVGRDSYSYNEQFFGPGTRLTVL.

The chain has TRBV5-5 and TRBJ2-2, with 9 bases fitting TRBD2. V shed 6 bases and J 4 bases; nucleotides not matched to a gene: 7. Germline CDR1 SGHKS, CDR2 YYEKEE (reference sequence). There are 15 residues in the CDR3. As DNA, the CDR3 is TGTGCCAGCACCATAGCGGGAGAGCGCACCGGGGAGCTGTTTTTT. It translates to CASTIAGERTGELFF.